What follows describes a single T cell receptor (beta chain). The sample is drawn from a study of blood T cell repertoires in COVID-19. Study overall: PBMCs, B-cell-depleted T cells, or T cells were the source of the cDNA or gDNA that made up the material.

Authors' data handling: Cell counts per sample came from amplifying reference gene primers. Data came from immunoSEQ multiplex PCR; TCRdb stores just in-frame clones and leaves some out. The D gene and trimming were derived from the DNA, and the V and J assignments and clone size from that table. The sample lists hundreds of thousands of clones, approximately 90% occurring once. This CDR3 contains 15 residues. In germline, CDR1 is MNHEY, CDR2 SVGAGI. V lost 5 bases to trimming and J lost 7 bases; unmatched junction nucleotides: 14. The sequence derives from a woman between 35 and 50 years old who had recovered from COVID-19. V gene TRBV6-5 combines with J gene TRBJ2-7; 7 bases are shared with TRBD1. The sample comprised peripheral blood. CDR3 DNA sequence: TGTGCCAGCAGTCCCCAGGACAGGTCTACGGCGGAGCAGTACTTC. Translated, it gives CASSPQDRSTAEQYF.